The sequence of this T cell receptor (beta chain) was determined in a study of blood T cell repertoires in COVID-19. Using immunoSEQ multiplex PCR, the repertoire was profiled, and TCRdb retains in-frame clones only, with some absent. The repertoire holds 200,000 or so clones, with about 86% as singletons. Concerning this clone itself: The DNA is left out, because the CDR3 cannot be placed on it with certainty; the CDR3 is given as TCRdb lists it.

Across under 25 US areas, participants ranged in age from roughly 18 to 95 years. The CDR3 is 15 residues long, counting both termini. Germline CDR1 reads LNHDA; CDR2 reads SQIVND (reference sequence). Sequencing used PBMCs or T cells enriched from blood (not recorded which). The chain recombines TRBV19 with TRBJ2-5; the D call TRBD2 from the table was never checked on the DNA. This TCR was sampled from a woman aged 40 to 55 with acute COVID-19. CDR3 region: CASSILAGGAETQYF.